This T cell receptor (beta chain) originates from a study of human T cells and chemical hapten exposure. Background on the study: Affected patients, primarily female, had alopecia areata, totalis or universalis. Broader study findings: Donors had alopecia, so their immune response may differ from healthy people's. Following DPC sensitization, TCRs present above 1 in 1000 frequency showed no change.

CDR3 size: 15 residues. Germline V CDR1 and CDR2: LGHNA, YSLEER. V was cut by 1 base and J by 6 bases, with 12 bases left in between. Ten or more counts support this clonotype. The target antigen is unknown. TCRdb re-derived calls from the RACE reads in MiXCR, one entry per CDR3 protein. The data contain 35,000 to 50,000 distinct CDR3 sequences, approximately 9% of them singletons. The time point: patch test 2, 6 weeks after DPC sensitization. Specified treatment: therapeutic diphenylcyclopropenone sensitization with weekly scalp DPC. The sample in question was whole blood, obtained in connection with sensitization to the hapten diphenylcyclopropenone (DPC). The chain combines TRBV4-3 with TRBJ1-4, with D hard to call. The TCR originated in a woman in her 40s with alopecia areata. Some clones in this sample may be carry-over from other donors' samples. CDR3: CASSQATEADEKLFF. CDR3 nucleotides: TGCGCCAGCAGCCAAGCTACGGAGGCGGATGAAAAACTGTTTTTT.